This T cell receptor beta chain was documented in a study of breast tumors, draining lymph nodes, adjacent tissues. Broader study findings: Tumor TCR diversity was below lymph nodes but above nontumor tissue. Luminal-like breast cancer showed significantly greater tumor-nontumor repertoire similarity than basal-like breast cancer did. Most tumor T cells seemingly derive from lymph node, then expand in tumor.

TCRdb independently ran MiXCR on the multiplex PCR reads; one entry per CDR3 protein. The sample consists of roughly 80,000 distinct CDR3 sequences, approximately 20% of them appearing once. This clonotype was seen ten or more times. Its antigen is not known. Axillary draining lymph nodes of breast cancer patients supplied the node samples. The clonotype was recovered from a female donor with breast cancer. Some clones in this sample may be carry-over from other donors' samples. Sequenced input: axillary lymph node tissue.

In DNA, the CDR3 is TGCAGTGCTAGATACCTAGCGGGAGTCAATGAGCAGTTCTTC. It specifies CSARYLAGVNEQFF. This chain links TRBV20-1 with TRBJ2-1; 10 bases fit TRBD2. Germline CDR1 and CDR2: DFQATT and SNEGSKA (reference sequence). V was pared by 2 bases and J by 6 bases, with 4 bases of the junction left unmatched. This CDR3 region has 14 residues.